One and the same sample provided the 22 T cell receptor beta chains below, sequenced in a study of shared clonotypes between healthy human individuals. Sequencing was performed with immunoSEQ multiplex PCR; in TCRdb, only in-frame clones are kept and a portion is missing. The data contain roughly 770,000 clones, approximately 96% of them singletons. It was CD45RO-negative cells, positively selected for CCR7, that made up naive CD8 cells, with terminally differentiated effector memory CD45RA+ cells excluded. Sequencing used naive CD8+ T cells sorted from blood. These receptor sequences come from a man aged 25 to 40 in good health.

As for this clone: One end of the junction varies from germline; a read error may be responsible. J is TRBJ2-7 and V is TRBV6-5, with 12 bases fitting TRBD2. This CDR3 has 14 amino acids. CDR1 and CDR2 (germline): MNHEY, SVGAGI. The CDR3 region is CASSRLAGAYEQYF. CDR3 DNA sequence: TGTGCCAGCAGTAGACTAGCGGGAGCCTATGAGCAGTACTTC.

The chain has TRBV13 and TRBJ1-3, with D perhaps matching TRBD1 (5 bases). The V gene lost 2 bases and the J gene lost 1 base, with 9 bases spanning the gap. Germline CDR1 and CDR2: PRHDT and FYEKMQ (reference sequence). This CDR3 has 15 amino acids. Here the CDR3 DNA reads TGTGCCAGCAGCTTATACCAGGGATCTGGAAACACCATATATTTT. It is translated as CASSLYQGSGNTIYF.

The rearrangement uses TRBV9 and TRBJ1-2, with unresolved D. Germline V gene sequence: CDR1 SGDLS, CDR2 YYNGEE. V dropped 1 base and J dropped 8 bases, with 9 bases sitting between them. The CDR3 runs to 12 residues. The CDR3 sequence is CASSVLPGGYTF. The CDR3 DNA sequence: TGTGCCAGCAGCGTATTGCCCGGGGGCTACACCTTC.

The CDR3 DNA sequence: TGTGCCAGCAGAACGGGAGGACTTGGGTACAATGAGCAGTTCTTC. This translates into CASRTGGLGYNEQFF. This chain joins TRBV11-2 and TRBJ2-1, with TRBD2 matching 7 bases. This CDR3 has 15 amino acids. Germline CDR1 is SGHAT and CDR2 is FQNNGV. J lost 4 bases, V lost 6 bases, and 9 bases had no gene match.

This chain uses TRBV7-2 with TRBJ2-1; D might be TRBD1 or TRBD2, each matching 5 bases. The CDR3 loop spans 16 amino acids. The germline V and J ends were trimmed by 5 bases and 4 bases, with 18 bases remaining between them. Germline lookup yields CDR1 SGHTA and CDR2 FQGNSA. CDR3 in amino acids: CASSGRWGRDYNEQFF. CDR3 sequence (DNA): TGTGCCAGCAGCGGGAGATGGGGACGGGATTACAATGAGCAGTTCTTC.

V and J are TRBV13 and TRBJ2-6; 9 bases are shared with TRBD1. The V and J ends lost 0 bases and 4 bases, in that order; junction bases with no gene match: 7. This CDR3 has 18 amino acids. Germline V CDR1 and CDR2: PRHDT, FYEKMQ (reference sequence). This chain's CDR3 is CASSLGTGQGSGANVLTF. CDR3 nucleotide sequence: TGTGCCAGCAGCTTAGGCACGGGACAGGGCTCCGGGGCCAACGTCCTGACTTTC. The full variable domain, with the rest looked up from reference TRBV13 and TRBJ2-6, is AAGVIQSPRHLIKEKRETATLKCYPIPRHDTVYWYQQGPGQDPQFLISFYEKMQSDKGSIPDRFSAQQFSDYHSELNMSSLELGDSALYFCASSLGTGQGSGANVLTFGAGSRLTVL.

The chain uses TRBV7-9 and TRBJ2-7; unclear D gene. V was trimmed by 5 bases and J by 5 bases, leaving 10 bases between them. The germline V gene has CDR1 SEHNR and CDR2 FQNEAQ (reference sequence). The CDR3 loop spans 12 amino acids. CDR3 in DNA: TGTGCCAGCAGCAGTAAAGGTAACGAGCAGTACTTC. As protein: CASSSKGNEQYF.

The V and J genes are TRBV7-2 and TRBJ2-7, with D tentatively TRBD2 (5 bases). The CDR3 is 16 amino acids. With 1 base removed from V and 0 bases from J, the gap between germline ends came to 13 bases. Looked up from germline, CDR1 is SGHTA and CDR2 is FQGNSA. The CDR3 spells CASSLVGGRSSYEQYF. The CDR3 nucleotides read TGTGCCAGCAGCTTAGTGGGCGGGCGCAGCTCCTACGAGCAGTACTTC.

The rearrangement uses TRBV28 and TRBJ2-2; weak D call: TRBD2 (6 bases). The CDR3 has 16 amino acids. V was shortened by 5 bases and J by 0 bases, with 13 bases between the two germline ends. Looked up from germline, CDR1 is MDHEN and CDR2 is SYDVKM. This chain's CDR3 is CASSPAGPSNTGELFF. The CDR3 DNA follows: TGTGCCAGCAGTCCGGCGGGGCCATCGAACACCGGGGAGCTGTTTTTT.

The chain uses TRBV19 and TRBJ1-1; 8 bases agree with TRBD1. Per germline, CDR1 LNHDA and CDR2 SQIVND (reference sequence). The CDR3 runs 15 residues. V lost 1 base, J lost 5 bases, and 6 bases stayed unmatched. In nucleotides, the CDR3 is TGTGCCAGTAGTATAGCGCCGACAGGGGTGACTGAAGCTTTCTTT. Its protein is CASSIAPTGVTEAFF.

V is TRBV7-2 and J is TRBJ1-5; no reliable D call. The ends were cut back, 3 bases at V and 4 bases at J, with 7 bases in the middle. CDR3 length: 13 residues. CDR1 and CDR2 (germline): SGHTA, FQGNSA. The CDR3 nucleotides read TGTGCCAGCAGCTTTTGGGGAAATCAGCCCCAGCATTTT. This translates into CASSFWGNQPQHF.

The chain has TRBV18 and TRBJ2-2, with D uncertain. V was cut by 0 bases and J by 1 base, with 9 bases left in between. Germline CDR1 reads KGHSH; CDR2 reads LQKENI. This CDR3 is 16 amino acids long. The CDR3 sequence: CASSPPLRVNTGELFF. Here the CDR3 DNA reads TGTGCCAGCTCACCACCGTTAAGGGTGAACACCGGGGAGCTGTTTTTT.

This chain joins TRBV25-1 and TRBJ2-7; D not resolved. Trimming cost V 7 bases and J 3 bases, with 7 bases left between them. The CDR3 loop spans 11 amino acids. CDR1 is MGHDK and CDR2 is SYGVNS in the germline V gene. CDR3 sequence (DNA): TGTGCCAGCAATGCTGGCTACGAGCAGTACTTC. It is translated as CASNAGYEQYF.

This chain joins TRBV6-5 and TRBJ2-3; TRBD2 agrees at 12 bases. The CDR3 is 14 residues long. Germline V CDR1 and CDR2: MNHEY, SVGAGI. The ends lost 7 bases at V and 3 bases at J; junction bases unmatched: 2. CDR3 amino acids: CASKTSGSTDTQYF. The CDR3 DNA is TGTGCCAGCAAGACTAGCGGGAGTACAGATACGCAGTATTTT.

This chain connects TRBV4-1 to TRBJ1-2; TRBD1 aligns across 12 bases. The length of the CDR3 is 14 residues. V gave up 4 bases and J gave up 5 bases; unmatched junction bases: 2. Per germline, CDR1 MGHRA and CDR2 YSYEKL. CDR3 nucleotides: TGCGCCAGCAGCCCGGGACAGGGGGCTTATGGCTACACCTTC. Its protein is CASSPGQGAYGYTF.

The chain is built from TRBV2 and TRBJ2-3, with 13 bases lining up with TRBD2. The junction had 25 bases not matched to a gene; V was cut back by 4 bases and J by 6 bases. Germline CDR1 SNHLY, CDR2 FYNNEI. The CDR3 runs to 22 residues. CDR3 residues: CASSGAKSGTGTSGTAGDTQYF. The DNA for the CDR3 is TGTGCCAGCAGTGGAGCCAAATCCGGGACAGGGACTAGCGGGACCGCCGGGGATACGCAGTATTTT.

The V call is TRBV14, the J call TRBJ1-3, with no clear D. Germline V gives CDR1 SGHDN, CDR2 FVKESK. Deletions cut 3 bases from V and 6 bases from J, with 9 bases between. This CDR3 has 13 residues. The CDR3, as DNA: TGTGCCAGCAGCCAGTTCCTCGAAAACACCATATATTTT. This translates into CASSQFLENTIYF.

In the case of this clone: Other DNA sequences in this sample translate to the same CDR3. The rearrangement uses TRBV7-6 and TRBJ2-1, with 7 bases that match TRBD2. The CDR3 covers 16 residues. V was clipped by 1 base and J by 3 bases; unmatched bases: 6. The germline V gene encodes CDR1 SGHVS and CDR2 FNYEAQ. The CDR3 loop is CASSLVVAGSYNEQFF. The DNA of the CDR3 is TGTGCCAGCAGCTTAGTTGTAGCGGGCAGCTACAATGAGCAGTTCTTC.

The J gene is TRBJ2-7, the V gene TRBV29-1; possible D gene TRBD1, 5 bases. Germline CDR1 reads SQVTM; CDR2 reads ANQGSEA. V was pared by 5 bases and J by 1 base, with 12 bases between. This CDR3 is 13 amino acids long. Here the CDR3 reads CSVRQLPSYEQYF. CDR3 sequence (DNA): TGCAGCGTTAGACAGCTTCCATCCTACGAGCAGTACTTC.

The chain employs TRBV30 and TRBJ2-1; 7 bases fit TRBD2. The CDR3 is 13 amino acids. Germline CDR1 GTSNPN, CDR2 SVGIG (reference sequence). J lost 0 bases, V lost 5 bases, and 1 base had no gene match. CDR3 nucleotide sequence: TGTGCCTGGTGGACTAGCTCCTACAATGAGCAGTTCTTC. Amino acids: CAWWTSSYNEQFF.

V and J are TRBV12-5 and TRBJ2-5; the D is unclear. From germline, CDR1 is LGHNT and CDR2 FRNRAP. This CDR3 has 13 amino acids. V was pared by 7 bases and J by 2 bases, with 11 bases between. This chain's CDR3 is CASASGLQETQYF. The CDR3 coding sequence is TGTGCTAGTGCCTCCGGGTTGCAAGAGACCCAGTACTTC.

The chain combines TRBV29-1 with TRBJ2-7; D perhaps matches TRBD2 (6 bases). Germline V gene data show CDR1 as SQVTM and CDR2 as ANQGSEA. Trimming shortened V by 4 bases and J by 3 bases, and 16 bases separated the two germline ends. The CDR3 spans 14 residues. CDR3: CSVGRVRDRYEQYF. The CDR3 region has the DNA TGCAGCGTTGGGAGGGTGAGGGATCGCTACGAGCAGTACTTC.